These T cell receptor beta chains were read from a single sample in a study of cytomegalovirus exposure and HLA in healthy donors. TCRdb's copy holds only in-frame clones and misses some; the assay was immunoSEQ multiplex PCR. The table records about 38,000 clones, 80% to 95% of them present only once. Sequenced sample: PBMCs. All receptors come from a man in his late teens or twenties in good health and CMV-seronegative. CDR3s include the opening cysteine and the closing phenylalanine or tryptophan. Fields, in order: clone size, D gene, V gene, J gene, CDR3 DNA, CDR3 protein. A D gene is named only where the DNA matches it firmly. Clone sizes are given selectively: once, few, many, or a class where the clone is expanded.

-	-	TRBV5-1	TRBJ2-2	TGCGCCAGCAGCTTGGGTACAGTCAACACCGGGGAGCTGTTTTTT	CASSLGTVNTGELFF
-	-	TRBV14	TRBJ2-3	TGTGCCAGCAGCCAAAGGCGGAAATCTAGCACAGATACGCAGTATTTT	CASSQRRKSSTDTQYF
-	-	TRBV25-1	TRBJ2-1	TGTGCCAGCATGGAGGGTGCCCGGAGCATGCAGTTCTTC	CASMEGARSMQFF
-	TRBD1	TRBV7-6	TRBJ1-1	TGTGCCAGCAGCTTAATCCAGGGGGAGACTGAAGCTTTCTTT	CASSLIQGETEAFF
-	-	TRBV18	TRBJ1-2	TGTGCCAGCTCACTGGGACACCAGGTGATCTATGGCTACACCTTC	CASSLGHQVIYGYTF
-	-	TRBV6-6	TRBJ2-1	TGTGCCAGCAGACTCGACTCGAACAATGAGCAGTTCTTC	CASRLDSNNEQFF
-	TRBD1	TRBV13	TRBJ2-1	TGTGCCAGCAGCTCTCGACAGGGGGGTTACAATGAGCAGTTCTTC	CASSSRQGGYNEQFF
-	TRBD1	TRBV10-1	TRBJ2-1	TGCGCCAGCGCGACAGGGGGATCCTACGGGCAGTTCTTC	CASATGGSYGQFF
-	-	TRBV14	TRBJ1-2	TGTGCCAGCAGCCAAGCACTGTATGGCTACACCTTC	CASSQALYGYTF
once	TRBD2	TRBV5-1	TRBJ2-5	TGCGCCAGCAGCTTAAGGCAAATAGCGGGGGGAGGAGAGACCCAGTACTTC	CASSLRQIAGGGETQYF
-	-	TRBV19	TRBJ2-7	TGTGCCAGTAGTATCCAGGGGGGAGCCTTGGGAGAGCAGTACTTC	CASSIQGGALGEQYF
-	TRBD2	TRBV5-4	TRBJ2-7	TGTGCCAGCACCTCCGGGACTAGCGCCTCCTACGAGCAGTACTTC	CASTSGTSASYEQYF
-	TRBD2	TRBV10-1	TRBJ2-3	TGCGCCAGCAGTGAGACAGTAGCGGGGGGTCGCACAGATACGCAGTATTTT	CASSETVAGGRTDTQYF
-	TRBD1	TRBV20-1	TRBJ2-7	TGCAGTGCAACAGGGGTCGACGAGCAGTACTTC	CSATGVDEQYF